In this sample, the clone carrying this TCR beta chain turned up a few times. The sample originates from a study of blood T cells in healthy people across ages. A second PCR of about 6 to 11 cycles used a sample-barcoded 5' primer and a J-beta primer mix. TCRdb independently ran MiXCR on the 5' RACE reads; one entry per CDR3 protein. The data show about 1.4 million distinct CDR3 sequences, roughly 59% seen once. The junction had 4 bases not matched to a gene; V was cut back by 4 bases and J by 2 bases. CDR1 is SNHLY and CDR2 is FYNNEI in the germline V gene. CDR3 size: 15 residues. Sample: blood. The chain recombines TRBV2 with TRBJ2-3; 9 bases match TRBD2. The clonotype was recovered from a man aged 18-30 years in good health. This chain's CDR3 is CASSATSGHTDTQYF. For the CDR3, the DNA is TGTGCCAGCAGTGCAACTAGCGGGCACACAGATACGCAGTATTTT.